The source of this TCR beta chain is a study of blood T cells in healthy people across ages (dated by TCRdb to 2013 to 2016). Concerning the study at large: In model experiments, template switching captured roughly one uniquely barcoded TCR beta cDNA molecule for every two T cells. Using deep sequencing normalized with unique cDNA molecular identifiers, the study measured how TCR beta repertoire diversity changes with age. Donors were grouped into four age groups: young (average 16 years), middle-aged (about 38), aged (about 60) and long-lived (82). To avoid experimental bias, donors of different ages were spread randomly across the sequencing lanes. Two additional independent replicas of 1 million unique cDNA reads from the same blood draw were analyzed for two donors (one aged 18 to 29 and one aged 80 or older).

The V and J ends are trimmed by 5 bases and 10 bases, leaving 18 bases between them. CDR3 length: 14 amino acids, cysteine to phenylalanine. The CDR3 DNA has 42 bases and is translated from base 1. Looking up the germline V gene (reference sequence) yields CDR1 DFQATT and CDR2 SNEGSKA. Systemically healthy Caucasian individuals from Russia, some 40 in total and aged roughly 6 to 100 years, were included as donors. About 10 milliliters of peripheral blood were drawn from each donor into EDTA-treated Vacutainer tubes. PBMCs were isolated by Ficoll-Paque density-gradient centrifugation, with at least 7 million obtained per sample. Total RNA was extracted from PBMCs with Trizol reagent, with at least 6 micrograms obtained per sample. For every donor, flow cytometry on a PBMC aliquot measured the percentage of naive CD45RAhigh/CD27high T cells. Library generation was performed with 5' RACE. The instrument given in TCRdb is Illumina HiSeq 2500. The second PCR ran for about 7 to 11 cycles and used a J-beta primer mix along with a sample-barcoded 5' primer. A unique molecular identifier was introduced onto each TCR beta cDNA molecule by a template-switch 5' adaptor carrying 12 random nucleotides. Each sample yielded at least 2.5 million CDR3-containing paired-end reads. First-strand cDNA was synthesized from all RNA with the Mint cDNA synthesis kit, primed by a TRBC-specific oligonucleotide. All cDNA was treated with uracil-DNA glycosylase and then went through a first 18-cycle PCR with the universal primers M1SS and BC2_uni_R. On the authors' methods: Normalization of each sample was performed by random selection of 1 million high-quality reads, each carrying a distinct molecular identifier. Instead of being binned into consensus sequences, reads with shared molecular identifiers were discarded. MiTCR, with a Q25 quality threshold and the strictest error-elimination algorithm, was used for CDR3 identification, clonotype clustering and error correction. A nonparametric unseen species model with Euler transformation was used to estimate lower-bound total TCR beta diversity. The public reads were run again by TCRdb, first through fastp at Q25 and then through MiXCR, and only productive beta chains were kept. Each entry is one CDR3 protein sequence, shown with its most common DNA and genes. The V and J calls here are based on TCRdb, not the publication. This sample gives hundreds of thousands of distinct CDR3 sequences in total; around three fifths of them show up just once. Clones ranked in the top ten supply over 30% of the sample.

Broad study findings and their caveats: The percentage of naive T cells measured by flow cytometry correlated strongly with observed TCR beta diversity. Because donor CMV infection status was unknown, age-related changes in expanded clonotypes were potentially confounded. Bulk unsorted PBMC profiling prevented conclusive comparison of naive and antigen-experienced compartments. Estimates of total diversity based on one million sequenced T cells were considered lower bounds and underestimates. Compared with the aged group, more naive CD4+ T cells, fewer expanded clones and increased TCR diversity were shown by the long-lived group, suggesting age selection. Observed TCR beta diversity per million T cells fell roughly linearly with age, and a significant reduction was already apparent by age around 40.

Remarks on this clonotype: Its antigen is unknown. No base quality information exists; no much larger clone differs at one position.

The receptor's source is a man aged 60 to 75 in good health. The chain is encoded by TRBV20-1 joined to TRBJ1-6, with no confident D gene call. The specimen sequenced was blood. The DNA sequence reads TGCAGTGCTCCCCCTGAGCGGTTTCAGTCACCCCTCCACTTT. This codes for CSAPPERFQSPLHF.